These T cell receptor beta chains were read from a single sample in a study of blood T cell repertoires in COVID-19. Clones were read by immunoSEQ multiplex PCR, and TCRdb kept only the in-frame ones, dropping some. Of 200,000 to 250,000 clones listed, around nine tenths are singletons. Sequencing used peripheral blood. Source of these receptors: a man in his fifties or sixties with COVID-19, enrolled during active disease. The CDR3 runs from the conserved cysteine through the conserved F or W.

v_call | cdr3_length | cdr3_aa
TRBV7-9 | 14 | CASSSTGYGSPLHF
TRBV19 | 18 | CASSKAVAGATGANVLTF
TRBV12-3/TRBV12-4 | 13 | CASQGVRTGELFF
TRBV5-5 | 18 | CASSFGGAPGLASNEQFF
TRBV5-1 | 13 | CATNHGGTDTQYF
TRBV18 | 13 | CASSTGQGYEQYF
TRBV5-4 | 13 | CASRDRKAYEQYF
TRBV7-9 | 13 | CASSETSFNEQFF
TRBV7-9 | 15 | CASSTALGTSNEQYF
TRBV7-2 | 15 | CASSSSQGKMKKLFF
TRBV5-6 | 14 | CASGGQPNTGELFF
TRBV21-1 | 18 | CASAPRDRTVRGGNTIYF
TRBV2 | 15 | CASRVQTVMNTEAFF
TRBV6-5 | 15 | CASSYGGQGLGEQYF
TRBV19 | 12 | CASRANERAQHF
TRBV19 | 15 | CASSTGTSNTGELFF
TRBV2 | 13 | CASGTDSNQPQHF
TRBV7-2 | 16 | CASSLAGQGPQETQYF
TRBV24-1 | 16 | CATSDSPTSGSNEQYF
TRBV9 | 14 | CASSQTNGLSEQYF
TRBV14 | 17 | CASSRRNRGSSPYEQYF
TRBV5-4 | 14 | CASSPTSEGYEQYF
TRBV5-1 | 16 | CASTGAKVGQGKEQYF
TRBV15 | 16 | CATSVARGRPPYEQYF
TRBV25-1 | 13 | CASREGTRAEAFF
TRBV5-1 | 14 | CASSEGTANEKLFF
TRBV6-2/TRBV6-3 | 14 | CASSPDSPYNEQFF
TRBV19 | 15 | CASMVQNSGANVLTF
TRBV5-1 | 14 | CASSFGTVNTEAFF
TRBV11-1 | 12 | CASSFRDTEAFF
TRBV5-5 | 14 | CASSLGSEAYGYTF
TRBV11-2 | 15 | CASSVRGQGPYEQYF
TRBV11-2 | 14 | CASSLVTSGDTQYF
TRBV6-1 | 17 | CASSEFEGAMSGTEAFF
TRBV11-2 | 16 | CASTGQGRTNTGELFF
TRBV7-2 | 18 | CASSLARSGTGGLETQYF
TRBV11-2 | 15 | CASSAGLAITGELFF